This entry describes one T cell receptor (beta chain). Antigen: not known. The data are from a study of beta chain features in type 1 diabetes. Notes on the study in general: Significant though moderate, a shortening of TCRB CDR3s appeared in all four CD4+ subsets of Type 1 diabetes patients. TCRB repertoires of naive, central memory and Treg cells appeared more similar among patients than among healthy donors.

This CDR3 spans 15 amino acids. From germline, CDR1 is LGHNA and CDR2 YSLEER. V was trimmed by 3 bases and J by 5 bases, leaving 14 bases between them. Every isolated RNA sample was fully reverse transcribed, so sequencing captured expressed TCRB transcripts. Sequenced by immunoSEQ multiplex PCR; TCRdb stores in-frame clones only, minus some. Of hundreds of thousands of clones in the sample, roughly 30% were seen once. A single heparinised draw of approximately 100 mL on average was taken per donor. Sorting produced populations that all topped 98% purity. The chain combines TRBV4-3 with TRBJ2-1; a possible D gene is TRBD1 (5 bases). What was sequenced was naive CD4+ T cells from blood. This clonotype was sampled from a man in his late teens or twenties in good health. The CDR3 nucleotides read TGCGCCAGCAGCCACAGATGGCAGGGCGACAATGAGCAGTTCTTC. Its translation is CASSHRWQGDNEQFF.